This T cell receptor beta chain was profiled in a study of blood T cell repertoires in COVID-19. The wider study: Researchers got acute and convalescent COVID-19 samples from the United States, Italy and Spain. Nucleic acid was either cDNA or gDNA, and it came from T cells, B-cell-depleted T cells, or PBMCs.

V gave up 0 bases and J gave up 4 bases, with 16 bases separating them. From germline, CDR1 is SGDLS and CDR2 YYNGEE. The CDR3 loop spans 16 amino acids. Original processing notes: By means of reference gene primer amplification, nucleated cell counts were estimated. The method was immunoSEQ multiplex PCR; TCRdb's version includes in-frame clones alone and lacks a portion of them. That table supplies the V and J calls and clone size; D and trimming were determined from the DNA. The sample includes 50,000 to 70,000 clones, 86% seen only once; the top ten take approximately 6.6%. This clone has only a few counts.

The chain is built from TRBV9 and TRBJ1-2, with D perhaps matching TRBD1 (6 bases). Input material: peripheral blood. The TCR was taken from a man aged 45-60 years with active COVID-19. Here the CDR3 DNA reads TGTGCCAGCAGCGTAGATTCGCAGGGGCCAGCCTATGGCTACACCTTC. Translation: CASSVDSQGPAYGYTF.